The 4 T cell receptor beta chains below were found in one sample sequenced in a study of blood T cells in healthy people across ages. It was with a sample-barcoded 5' primer and a J-beta primer mix that a second PCR of about 6 to 12 cycles was run. A single record per CDR3 protein comes from TCRdb applying MiXCR to the 5' RACE reads. Of almost 1 million distinct CDR3 sequences listed, 51% are singletons. What was sequenced was blood. The source of these receptors is a woman aged 55-70 years in good health.

A remark on this clonotype: This may come from a read error, since a much larger clone is one base off. This rearrangement joins TRBV24-1 to TRBJ1-5; D is unclear. This CDR3 region has 16 residues. V was clipped by 1 base and J by 0 bases, with 9 bases between them. In germline, CDR1 is KGHDR, CDR2 SFDVKD. CDR3 sequence reads: CATSDFDGHSNQPQHF. As DNA, the CDR3 is TGTGCCACCAGTGATTTCGATGGTCATAGCAATCAGCCCCAGCATTTT.

The V gene is TRBV3-1, the J gene TRBJ2-7; D is tentatively TRBD1 or TRBD2 (5 bases each). The CDR3 has 14 amino acids. V lost 2 bases and J 10 bases, leaving 18 bases between the germline ends. The germline CDR1 and CDR2 sequences are LGHDT and YNNKEL (reference sequence). The CDR3 DNA reads as TGTGCCAGCAGCCAATATGACGGGGCCACGGGCCAGTACTTC. Translation gives CASSQYDGATGQYF.

Notes on this clonotype: In this CDR3 the conserved last residue, phenylalanine or tryptophan, is missing, so a read error is likely. The chain is built from TRBV5-1 and TRBJ2-7, with D unclear. Germline V gives CDR1 SGHRS, CDR2 YFSETQ. V lost 0 bases to trimming and J lost 6 bases, with 7 bases between them. This CDR3 has 12 residues. The CDR3: CASSLASGEQYI. In DNA form, the CDR3 reads TGCGCCAGCAGCTTGGCCTCAGGCGAGCAGTACATC.

The rearrangement uses TRBV6-2 or TRBV6-3 and TRBJ2-1; D is perhaps TRBD1 (6 bases). The J call is in doubt because the DNA end fits TRBJ2-7 better. Germline values: CDR1 MNHEY, CDR2 SVGEGT. There are 14 residues in the CDR3. The CDR3 DNA reads as TGTGCCAGCACCAGGACAGAGGTGGCCTACGAGCAGTACTTC. Translating it yields CASTRTEVAYEQYF.